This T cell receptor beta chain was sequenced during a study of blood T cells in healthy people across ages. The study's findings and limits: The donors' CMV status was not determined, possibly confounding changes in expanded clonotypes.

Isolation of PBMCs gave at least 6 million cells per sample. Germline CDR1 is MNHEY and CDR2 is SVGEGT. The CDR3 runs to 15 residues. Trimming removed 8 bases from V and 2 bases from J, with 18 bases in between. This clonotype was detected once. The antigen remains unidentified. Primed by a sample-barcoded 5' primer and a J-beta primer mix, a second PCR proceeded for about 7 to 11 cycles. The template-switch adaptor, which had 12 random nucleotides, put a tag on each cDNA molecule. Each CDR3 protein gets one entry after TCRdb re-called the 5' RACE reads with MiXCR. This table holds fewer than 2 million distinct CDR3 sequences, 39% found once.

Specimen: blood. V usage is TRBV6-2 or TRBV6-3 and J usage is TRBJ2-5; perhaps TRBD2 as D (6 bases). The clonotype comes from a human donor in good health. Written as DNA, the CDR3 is TGTGCCAGCCGAGGACCGGGGGATATTCAAGAGACCCAGTACTTC. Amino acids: CASRGPGDIQETQYF.